These 5 T cell receptor beta chains were sequenced from one sample in a study of post-analysis software for immune sequencing data. Prepared libraries of TCR beta cDNA carried unique molecular identifiers. MiXCR was run by TCRdb on the PCR reads, yielding one entry per CDR3 protein. The sample lists roughly 600,000 distinct CDR3 sequences; 44% were seen once. The antigens of these receptors remain unknown. Overall study results and limits: TRBV5-6, TRBV5-1 and TRBV20-1 were among four or five TRBV segments more frequent in patients than controls.

The sample taken for sequencing was blood. These receptors were taken from a girl aged 5-17 years with multiple sclerosis.

This clonotype came up once. The V gene is TRBV9, the J gene TRBJ2-1, with D uncertain. The CDR3 is 14 residues long. V lost 1 base to trimming and J lost 5 bases, with 10 bases between them. From germline, CDR1 is SGDLS and CDR2 YYNGEE. This CDR3 reads CASSVWQSNNEQFF. The CDR3 bases are TGTGCCAGCAGCGTATGGCAGAGTAACAATGAGCAGTTCTTC.

J is TRBJ1-4 and V is TRBV7-9, with D hard to call. CDR1 SEHNR and CDR2 FQNEAQ come from the germline V gene (reference sequence). The CDR3 has 13 amino acids. V gave up 6 bases and J gave up 8 bases, with 13 bases separating them. This CDR3 reads CASSRDLGEKLFF. In nucleotides, the CDR3 is TGTGCCAGCAGTCGTGACTTGGGGGAAAAACTGTTTTTT.

The J gene is TRBJ2-7, the V gene TRBV7-9; D is tentatively TRBD1 or TRBD2 (6 bases each). With 6 bases removed from V and 5 bases from J, the gap between germline ends came to 20 bases. The CDR3 extends over 15 amino acids. Germline loops: CDR1 SEHNR, CDR2 FQNEAQ (reference sequence). The CDR3 protein is CASRVGGGRKHEQYF. CDR3 DNA sequence: TGTGCCAGCAGGGTAGGGGGAGGCAGGAAGCACGAGCAGTACTTC.

This clonotype has more than one count but fewer than ten. Germline is not matched at one junction end, which may reflect a read error. The chain couples TRBV2 to TRBJ1-1; perhaps TRBD1 as D (6 bases). Germline lookup yields CDR1 SNHLY and CDR2 FYNNEI. This CDR3 has 13 residues. The CDR3 loop is CASSDQGIAEAFF. CDR3 coding DNA: TGTGCCAGTAGTGACCAGGGGATAGCTGAAGCTTTCTTT.

This chain joins TRBV7-9 and TRBJ2-4; 7 bases are a match to TRBD2. Germline CDR1 and CDR2: SEHNR and FQNEAQ (reference sequence). This CDR3 has 16 amino acids. V dropped 1 base and J dropped 6; count of bases not matched to a gene: 9. CDR3 protein: CASSLVTPRESNIQYF. CDR3 DNA sequence: TGTGCCAGCAGCTTAGTTACGCCGCGGGAGTCAAACATTCAGTACTTC.